The clone carrying this T cell receptor (beta chain) was counted at least ten times. Its antigen remains unidentified. cDNA libraries of TCR beta carried unique molecular identifiers. T cells numbering 1 to 10 million yielded cDNA molecules that totaled some 500,000. MiXCR, applied by TCRdb to the PCR reads, yields one record per CDR3 protein. This table holds hundreds of thousands of distinct CDR3 sequences, roughly 27% found once. These data come from a study of post-analysis software for immune sequencing data. Study-level results: With TRBV5-6, TRBV5-1 and TRBV20-1 included, about five TRBV segments were more frequent in patients than in controls.

The CDR3 contains 14 residues. V was pared by 4 bases and J by 2 bases, with 11 bases between. The germline V gene encodes CDR1 SNHLY and CDR2 FYNNEI. The chain joins TRBV2 to TRBJ1-2; maybe TRBD1 (5 bases). The receptor was derived from a girl between 10 and 17 years old with multiple sclerosis. The material sequenced was blood. The CDR3 bases are TGTGCCAGCAGTGTAAGCGGGGACAACTATGGCTACACCTTC. Its protein is CASSVSGDNYGYTF. Complete variable domain (other parts from reference TRBV2 and TRBJ1-2): EPEVTQTPSHQVTQMGQEVILRCVPISNHLYFYWYRQILGQKVEFLVSFYNNEISEKSEIFDDQFSVERPDGSNFTLKIRSTKLEDSAMYFCASSVSGDNYGYTFGSGTRLTVV.